Sequencing of this T cell receptor beta chain was carried out in a study of cytomegalovirus exposure and HLA in healthy donors. General study findings and limits: Investigators reported over 150 TCR beta chains as tied to cytomegalovirus. V- and J-gene trimming of TCR beta was linked (in a later analysis) to a missense DCLRE1C variant. Information on immune exposure was restricted to one variable (CMV serostatus). The study assumed roughly uniform donor sequencing depth for presence/absence analyses.

Remarks on this clone: The antigen remains unidentified.

Germline V CDR1 and CDR2: MNHNS, SASEGT. Between the trimmed V and J ends, which lost 6 bases and 7 bases, there was a span of 7 bases. The length of the CDR3 is 12 residues. Amplification used 60 Vbeta primers and 13 Jbeta primers. Only in-frame clones appear in the TCRdb table, and some are missing; sequencing was by immunoSEQ multiplex PCR. The sample holds 150,000 to 180,000 clones; 65% to 85% are singletons and the top ten take less than 3.5%. The chain combines TRBV6-1 with TRBJ1-6; D is perhaps TRBD1 (5 bases). The receptor was isolated from a young man in good health and CMV-seronegative. The specimen sequenced was PBMCs. Written as DNA, the CDR3 is TGTGCCAGCAGCTCAGGGAATTCACCCCTCCACTTT. Its protein product is CASSSGNSPLHF.